These 27 T cell receptor beta chains originate from one sample sequenced in a study of OX40 agonist ivuxolimab in advanced cancers. This table comes from immunoSEQ multiplex PCR, and its TCRdb copy is limited to in-frame clones, with some not included. The sample consists of roughly 32,000 clones, around 90% of them appearing once. This material consisted of CD4+ or CD8+ T cells sorted from blood, taken in a trial of the OX40 agonist ivuxolimab. Receptors were obtained from an adult with an advanced solid tumor such as melanoma, head and neck, liver or kidney cancer.

The gene calls are TRBV19 and TRBJ2-7; 7 bases agree with TRBD1. Germline V gene lookup returns CDR1 LNHDA and CDR2 SQIVND (reference sequence). The CDR3 contains 16 residues. Trimming at V came to 3 bases and at J to 5 bases, leaving 13 bases not matched to a gene. The CDR3 region has the DNA TGTGCCAGTAGTATTTCCCAGGACAGGCGGCTGGACGAGCAGTACTTC. This encodes CASSISQDRRLDEQYF.

The chain has TRBV6-5 and TRBJ2-7; possibly TRBD1 for D (6 bases). The germline V gene has CDR1 MNHEY and CDR2 SVGAGI. The CDR3 totals 15 residues. V shed 7 bases and J shed 2 bases, with 18 bases lying between them. The DNA for the CDR3 is TGTGCCAGCACCACTACGAAGGACAGACCCTACGAGCAGTACTTC. This codes for CASTTTKDRPYEQYF.

J is TRBJ2-7 and V is TRBV7-6; 9 bases are shared with TRBD1. The CDR3 has 15 residues. With V trimmed by 5 bases and J by 3 bases, 8 bases remained unmatched. Germline V lookup: CDR1 SGHVS, CDR2 FNYEAQ. CDR3 loop: CASSETGGLSYEQYF. The CDR3 DNA sequence: TGTGCCAGCAGCGAGACAGGGGGTTTAAGCTACGAGCAGTACTTC.

V gene TRBV7-9 combines with J gene TRBJ2-3, with 7 bases that match TRBD2. This CDR3 has 15 residues. The germline gives CDR1 SEHNR, CDR2 FQNEAQ (reference sequence). The J segment lost 0 bases and the V segment lost 7 bases, leaving 7 bases of the junction unmatched. CDR3 amino acids: CASNIGTISTDTQYF. DNA of the CDR3: TGTGCCAGCAACATCGGGACTATCAGCACAGATACGCAGTATTTT.

The V gene is TRBV6-1, the J gene TRBJ1-1, with D perhaps matching TRBD1 (5 bases). The CDR3 spans 15 residues. Germline V CDR1 and CDR2: MNHNS, SASEGT. V dropped 2 bases and J dropped 11 bases, with 21 bases sitting between them. CDR3 DNA: TGTGCCAGCAGTGAAAATTGGATCCTGGCGGGGCACGCTTTCTTT. It yields the protein CASSENWILAGHAFF.

CDR3 loop: CASSLAGGVGNEQYF. In DNA form, the CDR3 reads TGCGCCAGCAGCTTGGCAGGGGGGGTAGGCAACGAGCAGTACTTC. This chain connects TRBV5-1 to TRBJ2-7; TRBD1 or TRBD2 may be the D gene (7 bases each). Per the germline V gene, CDR1 is SGHRS and CDR2 is YFSETQ. The CDR3 loop spans 15 amino acids. Trimming stripped 0 bases from V and 5 bases from J, with 15 bases between.

The rearrangement links TRBV6-5 to TRBJ1-5; D is perhaps TRBD1 (5 bases). Germline CDR1 is MNHEY and CDR2 is SVGAGI. Between the trimmed V and J ends, which lost 8 bases and 0 bases, there was a span of 11 bases. This CDR3 contains 14 residues. The CDR3 sequence is CASRVGDSNQPQHF. Here the CDR3 DNA reads TGTGCCAGCCGGGTGGGGGATAGCAATCAGCCCCAGCATTTT.

This clone appeared once. This chain connects TRBV5-4 to TRBJ2-3; no reliable D call. The V gene's germline CDR1 is SGHNT and CDR2 YYREEE (reference sequence). Trimming shortened V by 0 bases and J by 6 bases, and 5 bases separated the two germline ends. This CDR3 has 12 residues. The CDR3 spells CASSLALDTQYF. In DNA form, the CDR3 reads TGTGCCAGCAGCTTGGCCTTGGATACGCAGTATTTT. The whole variable domain, remainder taken from reference TRBV5-4 and TRBJ2-3, is ETGVTQSPTHLIKTRGQQVTLRCSSQSGHNTVSWYQQALGQGPQFIFQYYREEENGRGNFPPRFSGLQFPNYSSELNVNALELDDSALYLCASSLALDTQYFGPGTRLTVL.

The chain employs TRBV6-1 and TRBJ1-5; D is undetermined. The V end lost 8 bases, the J end lost 0 bases, and 8 bases lay between the germline ends. The length of the CDR3 is 13 residues. In germline, CDR1 is MNHNS, CDR2 SASEGT. CDR3 sequence: CASVEGSNQPQHF. Written as DNA, the CDR3 is TGTGCCAGCGTAGAGGGTAGCAATCAGCCCCAGCATTTT.

V usage is TRBV27 and J usage is TRBJ2-7, with TRBD1 matching 10 bases. Per the germline V gene, CDR1 is MNHEY and CDR2 is SMNVEV (reference sequence). V gave up 1 base and J gave up 4 bases; unmatched junction bases: 13. The CDR3 length is 18 residues. CDR3 coding DNA: TGTGCCAGCAGTTTATACGGGACCTTGACAGGGGGCGGTTACGAGCAGTACTTC. Residues: CASSLYGTLTGGGYEQYF.

This chain connects TRBV11-2 to TRBJ2-7, with D possibly TRBD2 on 6 matching bases. Trimming cost V 3 bases and J 3 bases, with 15 bases left between them. The germline V gene has CDR1 SGHAT and CDR2 FQNNGV. CDR3 length: 15 amino acids. DNA for the CDR3: TGTGCCAGCAGCTTCTCGCAGGCGGGAAGCTACGAGCAGTACTTC. Its translation is CASSFSQAGSYEQYF.

The chain recombines TRBV7-2 with TRBJ1-6; 7 nucleotides line up with TRBD1. CDR1 and CDR2 from the germline V gene are SGHTA and FQGNSA. This CDR3 spans 17 amino acids. V was clipped by 1 base and J by 0 bases; unmatched bases: 3. The CDR3 nucleotides read TGTGCCAGCAGCTTAGGCTGGGACAGCTCCTATAATTCACCCCTCCACTTT. Protein: CASSLGWDSSYNSPLHF.

CDR3 DNA sequence: TGTGCCAGCAGCTCTTATTATGACGAGCAGTACTTC. It yields the protein CASSSYYDEQYF. The chain has TRBV5-4 and TRBJ2-7; D is uncertain. V lost 3 bases to trimming and J lost 5 bases, with 9 bases between them. The CDR3 covers 12 residues. Germline V gene data show CDR1 as SGHNT and CDR2 as YYREEE (reference sequence).

The chain uses TRBV6-1 and TRBJ2-3, with TRBD1 matching 8 bases. Germline CDR1 MNHNS, CDR2 SASEGT. V was pared by 4 bases and J by 1 base, with 4 bases of the junction left unmatched. The CDR3 extends over 15 amino acids. CDR3 bases: TGTGCCAGCAGTGCCAGGGGGCTGGGCACAGATACGCAGTATTTT. This sequence encodes CASSARGLGTDTQYF.

This clone is a singleton in its sample. The J gene is TRBJ1-1, the V gene TRBV13, with no clear D. With 5 bases removed from V and 12 bases from J, the gap between germline ends came to 10 bases. Germline CDR1 is PRHDT and CDR2 is FYEKMQ (reference sequence). The CDR3 spans 10 residues. CDR3 nucleotide sequence: TGTGCCAGCAGCCCCACTGGGACTTTCTTT. Translation gives CASSPTGTFF.

This chain links TRBV27 with TRBJ1-5; D not certain. Germline V gene lookup returns CDR1 MNHEY and CDR2 SMNVEV (reference sequence). V was shortened by 4 bases and J by 4 bases, with 11 bases between the two germline ends. This CDR3 region has 14 residues. The CDR3 sequence is CASSSEGANQPQHF. For the CDR3, the DNA is TGTGCCAGCAGTTCGGAGGGAGCGAATCAGCCCCAGCATTTT.

The genes are TRBV10-2 and TRBJ2-7; either TRBD1 or TRBD2 may fit D (5 bases each). CDR3 size: 15 residues. Germline V lookup: CDR1 WSHSY, CDR2 SAAADI. V was shortened by 0 bases and J by 4 bases, with 13 bases between the two germline ends. The CDR3 loop is CASSESGDGGYEQYF. In nucleotides, the CDR3 is TGCGCCAGCAGTGAGTCAGGGGACGGAGGATACGAGCAGTACTTC.

This chain connects TRBV27 to TRBJ2-1; D is unclear. The V end was cut by 5 bases, the J end by 3 bases, with 2 bases between. Germline V lookup: CDR1 MNHEY, CDR2 SMNVEV (reference sequence). The CDR3 sequence is 11 residues long. The CDR3 nucleotides are TGTGCCAGCAGTGACTACAATGAGCAGTTCTTC. It codes for CASSDYNEQFF.

The V and J genes are TRBV6-1 and TRBJ1-1, with TRBD1 matching 8 bases. The CDR3 length is 16 residues. The germline gives CDR1 MNHNS, CDR2 SASEGT. V gave up 2 bases and J gave up 0 bases; unmatched junction bases: 5. The CDR3 loop reads CASSELGTGMNTEAFF. DNA for the CDR3: TGTGCCAGCAGTGAACTGGGGACAGGCATGAACACTGAAGCTTTCTTT.

The chain combines TRBV30 with TRBJ2-1; no clear D gene. The length of the CDR3 is 12 residues. Germline V gene lookup returns CDR1 GTSNPN and CDR2 SVGIG (reference sequence). Trimming cost V 3 bases and J 3 bases, with 6 bases left between them. The CDR3 coding sequence is TGTGCCTGGAGCCTCGGCTACAATGAGCAGTTCTTC. Translating gives CAWSLGYNEQFF.

The J gene is TRBJ1-2, the V gene TRBV4-3, with D maybe TRBD1 (6 bases). The CDR3 has 15 residues. V was clipped by 4 bases and J by 4 bases, with 16 bases between them. Germline values: CDR1 LGHNA, CDR2 YSLEER. The DNA of the CDR3 is TGCGCCAGCAGCCCAAGGACAGATGGGGGCTATGGCTACACCTTC. Protein sequence: CASSPRTDGGYGYTF.

V usage is TRBV7-9 and J usage is TRBJ1-2; no definite D call. Germline V gives CDR1 SEHNR, CDR2 FQNEAQ (reference sequence). The CDR3 is 15 residues long. V was cut by 4 bases and J by 6 bases, with 18 bases left in between. The CDR3 sequence: CASSSKMSPPNGYTF. The DNA for the CDR3 is TGTGCCAGCAGCTCCAAAATGAGCCCCCCAAATGGCTACACCTTC.

This chain joins TRBV7-9 and TRBJ1-2, with unresolved D. V lost 3 bases and J 8 bases, leaving 10 bases between the germline ends. The CDR3 has 12 residues. Looked up from germline, CDR1 is SEHNR and CDR2 is FQNEAQ (reference sequence). The chain's CDR3 is CASSLPVLGYTF. In DNA form, the CDR3 reads TGTGCCAGCAGCTTGCCTGTGTTGGGCTACACCTTC.

The chain carries TRBV2 and TRBJ1-2, with TRBD1 matching over 8 bases. CDR1 is SNHLY, CDR2 FYNNEI, per germline. This CDR3 region has 14 residues. With 4 bases clipped from V and 4 bases from J, the junction kept 5 bases outside the gene matches. DNA for the CDR3: TGTGCCAGCAGTGGGGGGACAGGTGTCTATGGCTACACCTTC. Its translation: CASSGGTGVYGYTF.

DNA for the CDR3: TGTGCCAGCAGCTTAGGGCGGACAGGGGACTTCTACGAGCAGTACTTC. It translates to CASSLGRTGDFYEQYF. The gene calls are TRBV7-9 and TRBJ2-7; 9 nucleotides agree with TRBD1. The CDR3 has 16 amino acids. V lost 1 base to trimming and J lost 3 bases; unmatched junction nucleotides: 7. Germline V gene data show CDR1 as SEHNR and CDR2 as FQNEAQ (reference sequence). The full variable domain, with the rest looked up from reference TRBV7-9 and TRBJ2-7, is DTGVSQNPRHKITKRGQNVTFRCDPISEHNRLYWYRQTLGQGPEFLTYFQNEAQLEKSRLLSDRFSAERPKGSFSTLEIQRTEQGDSAMYLCASSLGRTGDFYEQYFGPGTRLTVT.

V and J are TRBV27 and TRBJ2-5, with TRBD1 matching over 11 bases. The CDR3 is 13 residues long. Germline trimming cut 8 bases from V and 4 bases from J; bases unmatched to any gene: 3. Germline V gene data show CDR1 as MNHEY and CDR2 as SMNVEV (reference sequence). As DNA, the CDR3 is TGTGCCAGCCGGACAGGGGGCGGAGAGACCCAGTACTTC. It specifies CASRTGGGETQYF.

The J gene is TRBJ2-7, the V gene TRBV29-1; no reliable D call. There are 10 residues in the CDR3. Deletions cut 4 bases from V and 4 bases from J, with 5 bases between. Germline V gives CDR1 SQVTM, CDR2 ANQGSEA. CDR3 in amino acids: CSVVVYEQYF. The CDR3 DNA follows: TGCAGCGTTGTGGTTTACGAGCAGTACTTC.